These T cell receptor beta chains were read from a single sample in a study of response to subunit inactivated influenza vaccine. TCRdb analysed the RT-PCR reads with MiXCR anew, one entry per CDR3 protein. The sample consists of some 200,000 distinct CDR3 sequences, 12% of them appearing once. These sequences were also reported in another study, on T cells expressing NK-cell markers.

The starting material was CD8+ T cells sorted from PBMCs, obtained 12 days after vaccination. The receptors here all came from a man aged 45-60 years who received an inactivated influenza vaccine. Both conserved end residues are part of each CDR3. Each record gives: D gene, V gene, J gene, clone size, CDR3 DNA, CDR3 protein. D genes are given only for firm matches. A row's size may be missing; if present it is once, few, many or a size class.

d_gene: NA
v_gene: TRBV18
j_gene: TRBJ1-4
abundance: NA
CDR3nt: TGTGCCAGCTCACCGGAGGGGTACATGAATGAAAAACTGTTTTTT
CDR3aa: CASSPEGYMNEKLFF

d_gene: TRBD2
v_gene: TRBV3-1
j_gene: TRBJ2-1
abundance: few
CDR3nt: TGTGCCAGCAGCCAAGCCGCACTAGCGGGAGGGCCGGATTCCCAGTACGGTGAGCAGTTCTTC
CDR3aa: CASSQAALAGGPDSQYGEQFF

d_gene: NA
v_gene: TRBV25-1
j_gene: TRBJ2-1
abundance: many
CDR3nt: TGTGCCAGCAGTGCTGGGAGCAATGAGCAGTTCTTC
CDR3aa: CASSAGSNEQFF

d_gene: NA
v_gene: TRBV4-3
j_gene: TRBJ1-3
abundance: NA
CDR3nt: TGCGCCAGCAGCCGGGGGACAACCCGTGGAAACACCATATATTTT
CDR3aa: CASSRGTTRGNTIYF

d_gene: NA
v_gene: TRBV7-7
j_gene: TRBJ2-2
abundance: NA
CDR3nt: TGTGCCAGCACCCTCGGCCCAATATTTTCCGGGGAGCTGTTTTTT
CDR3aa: CASTLGPIFSGELFF

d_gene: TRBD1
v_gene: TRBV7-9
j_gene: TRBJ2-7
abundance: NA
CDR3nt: TGTGCCAGCAGCTTAGCGAGGGGGCTCGGGGAGCAGTACTTC
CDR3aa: CASSLARGLGEQYF

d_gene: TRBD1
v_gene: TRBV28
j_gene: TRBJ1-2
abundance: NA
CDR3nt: TGTGCCAGCAGGTCAACAGGGGCGGGCTATGGCTACACCTTC
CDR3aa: CASRSTGAGYGYTF

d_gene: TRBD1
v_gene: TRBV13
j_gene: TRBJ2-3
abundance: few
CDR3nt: TGTGCCAGCAGCGACCGGGACAGGGACCCCCTTCAGATCACAGATACGCAGTATTTT
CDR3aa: CASSDRDRDPLQITDTQYF

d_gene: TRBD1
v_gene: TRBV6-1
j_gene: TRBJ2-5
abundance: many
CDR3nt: TGTGCCAGCAGCCAAGGGACAGACTCGTACCAAGAGACCCAGTACTTC
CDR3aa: CASSQGTDSYQETQYF

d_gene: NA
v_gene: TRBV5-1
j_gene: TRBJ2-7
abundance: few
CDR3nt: TGCGCCAGCAGCATTCAGACCTCCTACGAGCAGTACTTC
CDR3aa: CASSIQTSYEQYF

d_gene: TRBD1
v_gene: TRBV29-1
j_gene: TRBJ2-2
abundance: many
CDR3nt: TGCAGCGTTGCAGGGGGAACCGGGGAGCTGTTTTTT
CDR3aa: CSVAGGTGELFF

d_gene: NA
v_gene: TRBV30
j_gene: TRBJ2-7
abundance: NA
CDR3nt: TGTGCCTGGAGCTTTACCTGGGGTAACTACGAGCAGTACTTC
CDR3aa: CAWSFTWGNYEQYF

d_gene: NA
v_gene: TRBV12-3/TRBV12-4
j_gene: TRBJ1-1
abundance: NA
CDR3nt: TGTGCCAGCACCTTTTCCTCGTTGGGGGATGAAGCTTTCTTT
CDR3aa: CASTFSSLGDEAFF

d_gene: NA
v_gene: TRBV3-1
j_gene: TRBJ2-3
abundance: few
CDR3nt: TGTGCCAGCAGCCCCTGGACAGCGGATAGCACAGATACGCAGTATTTT
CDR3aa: CASSPWTADSTDTQYF

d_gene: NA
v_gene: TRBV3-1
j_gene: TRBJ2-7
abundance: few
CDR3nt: TGTGCCAGCAGCCAATTTACAGGCCCCCCCTACGAGCAGTACTTC
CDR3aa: CASSQFTGPPYEQYF

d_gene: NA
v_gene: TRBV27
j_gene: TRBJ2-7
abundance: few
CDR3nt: TGTGCCAGCAGTTCCTGGACAGTAAAGGACGAGCAGTACTTC
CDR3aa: CASSSWTVKDEQYF